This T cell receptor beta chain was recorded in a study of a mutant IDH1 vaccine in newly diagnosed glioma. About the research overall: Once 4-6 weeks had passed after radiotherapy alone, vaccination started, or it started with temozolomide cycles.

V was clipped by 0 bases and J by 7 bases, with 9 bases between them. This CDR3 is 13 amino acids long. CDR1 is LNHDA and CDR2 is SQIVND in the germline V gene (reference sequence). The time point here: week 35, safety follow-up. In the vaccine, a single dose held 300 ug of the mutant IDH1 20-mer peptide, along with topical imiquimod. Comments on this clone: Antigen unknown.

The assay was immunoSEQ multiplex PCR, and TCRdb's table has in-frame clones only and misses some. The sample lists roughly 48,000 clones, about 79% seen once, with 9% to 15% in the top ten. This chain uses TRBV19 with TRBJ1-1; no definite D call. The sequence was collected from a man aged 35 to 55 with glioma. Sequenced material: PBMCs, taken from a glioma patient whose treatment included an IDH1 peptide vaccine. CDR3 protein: CASSIEFGNEAFF. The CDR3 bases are TGTGCCAGTAGTATAGAGTTCGGGAATGAAGCTTTCTTT.